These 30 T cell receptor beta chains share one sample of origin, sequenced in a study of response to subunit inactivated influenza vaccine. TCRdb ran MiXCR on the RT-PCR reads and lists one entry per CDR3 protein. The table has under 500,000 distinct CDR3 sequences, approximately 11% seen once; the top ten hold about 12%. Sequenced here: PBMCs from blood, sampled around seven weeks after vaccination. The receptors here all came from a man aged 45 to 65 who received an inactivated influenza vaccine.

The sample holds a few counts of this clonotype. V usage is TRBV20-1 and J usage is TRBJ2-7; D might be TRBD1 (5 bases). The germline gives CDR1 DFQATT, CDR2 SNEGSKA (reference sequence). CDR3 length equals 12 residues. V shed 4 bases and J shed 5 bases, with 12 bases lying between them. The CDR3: CSAKTVDDEQYF. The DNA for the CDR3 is TGCAGTGCTAAGACAGTTGACGACGAGCAGTACTTC.

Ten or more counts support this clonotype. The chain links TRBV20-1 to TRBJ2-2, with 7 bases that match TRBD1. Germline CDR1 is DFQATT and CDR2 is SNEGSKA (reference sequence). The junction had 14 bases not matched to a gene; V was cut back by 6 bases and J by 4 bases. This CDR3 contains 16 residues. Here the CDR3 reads CSADPTGRFPTGELFF. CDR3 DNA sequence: TGCAGTGCGGACCCGACAGGGCGATTTCCCACCGGGGAGCTGTTTTTT.

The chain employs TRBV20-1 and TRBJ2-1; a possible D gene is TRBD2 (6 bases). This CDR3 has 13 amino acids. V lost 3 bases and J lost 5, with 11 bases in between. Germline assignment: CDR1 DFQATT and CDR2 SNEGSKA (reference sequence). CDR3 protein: CSARGGINNEQFF. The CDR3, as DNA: TGCAGTGCTAGGGGAGGCATAAACAATGAGCAGTTCTTC.

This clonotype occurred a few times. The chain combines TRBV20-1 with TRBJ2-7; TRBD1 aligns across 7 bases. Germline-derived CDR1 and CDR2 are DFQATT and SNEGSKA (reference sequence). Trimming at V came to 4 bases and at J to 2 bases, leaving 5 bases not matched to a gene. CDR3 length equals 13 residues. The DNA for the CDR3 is TGCAGTGCTATTTCCGGGACAGCCTACGAGCAGTACTTC. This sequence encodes CSAISGTAYEQYF.

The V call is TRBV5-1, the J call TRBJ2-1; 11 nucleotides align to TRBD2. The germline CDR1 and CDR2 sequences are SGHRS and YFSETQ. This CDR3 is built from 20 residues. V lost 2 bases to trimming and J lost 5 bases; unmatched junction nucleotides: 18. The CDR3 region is CASSLALAGGLSLLNNEQFF. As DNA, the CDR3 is TGCGCCAGCAGCTTAGCGCTAGCGGGGGGCCTATCCCTACTGAACAATGAGCAGTTCTTC.

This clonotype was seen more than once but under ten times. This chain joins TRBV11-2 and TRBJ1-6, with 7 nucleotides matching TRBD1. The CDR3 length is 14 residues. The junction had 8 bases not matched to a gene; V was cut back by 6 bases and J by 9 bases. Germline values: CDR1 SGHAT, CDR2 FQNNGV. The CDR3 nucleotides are TGTGCCAGCAGGGCAACAGGGGCGGGTTCACCCCTCCACTTT. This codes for CASRATGAGSPLHF.

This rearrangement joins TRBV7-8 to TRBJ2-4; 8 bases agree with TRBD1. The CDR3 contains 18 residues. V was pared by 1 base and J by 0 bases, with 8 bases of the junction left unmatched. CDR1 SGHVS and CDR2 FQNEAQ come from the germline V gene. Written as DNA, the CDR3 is TGTGCCAGCAGCTTAGGACCTAGGACAGGGCTAGCCAAAAACATTCAGTACTTC. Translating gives CASSLGPRTGLAKNIQYF.

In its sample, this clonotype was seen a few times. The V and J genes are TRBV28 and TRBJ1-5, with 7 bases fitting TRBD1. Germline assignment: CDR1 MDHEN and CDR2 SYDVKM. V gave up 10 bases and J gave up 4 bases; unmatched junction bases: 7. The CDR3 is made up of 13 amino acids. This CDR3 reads CATIRQGNQPQHF. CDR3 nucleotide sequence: TGTGCCACCATCCGACAGGGTAATCAGCCCCAGCATTTT.

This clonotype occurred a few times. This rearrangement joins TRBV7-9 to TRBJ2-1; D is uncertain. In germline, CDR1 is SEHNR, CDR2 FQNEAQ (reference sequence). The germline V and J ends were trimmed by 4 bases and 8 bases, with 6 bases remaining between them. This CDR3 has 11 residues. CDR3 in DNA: TGTGCCAGCAGCTACCGGGATGAGCAGTTCTTC. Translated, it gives CASSYRDEQFF.

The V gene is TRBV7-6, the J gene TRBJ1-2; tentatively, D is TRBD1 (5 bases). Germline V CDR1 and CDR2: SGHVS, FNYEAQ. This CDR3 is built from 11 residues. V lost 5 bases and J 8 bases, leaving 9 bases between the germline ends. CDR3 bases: TGTGCCAGCAGCGATCGGGGGGGCTACACCTTC. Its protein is CASSDRGGYTF.

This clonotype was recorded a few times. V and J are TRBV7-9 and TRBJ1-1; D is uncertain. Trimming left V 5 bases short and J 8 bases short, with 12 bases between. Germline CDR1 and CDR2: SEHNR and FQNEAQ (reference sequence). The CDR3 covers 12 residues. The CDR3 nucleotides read TGTGCCAGCAGCCAAGGGCACATAGAAGCTTTCTTT. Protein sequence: CASSQGHIEAFF.

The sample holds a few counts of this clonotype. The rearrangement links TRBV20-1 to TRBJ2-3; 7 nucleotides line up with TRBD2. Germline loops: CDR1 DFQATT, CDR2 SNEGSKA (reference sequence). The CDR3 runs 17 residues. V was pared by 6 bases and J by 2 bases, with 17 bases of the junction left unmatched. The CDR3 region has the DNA TGCAGTGCCTCCAATCTCCCGGGACGGGACTACACAGATACGCAGTATTTT. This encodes CSASNLPGRDYTDTQYF.

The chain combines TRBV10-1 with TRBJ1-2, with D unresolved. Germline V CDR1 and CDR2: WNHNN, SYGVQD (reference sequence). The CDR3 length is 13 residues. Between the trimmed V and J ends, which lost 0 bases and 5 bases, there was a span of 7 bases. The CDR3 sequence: CASSESRRYGYTF. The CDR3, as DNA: TGCGCCAGCAGTGAGTCGAGGCGATATGGCTACACCTTC.

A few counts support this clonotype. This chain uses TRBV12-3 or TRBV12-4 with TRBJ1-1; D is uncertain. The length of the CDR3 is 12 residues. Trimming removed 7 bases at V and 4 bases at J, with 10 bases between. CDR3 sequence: CASIDIFTEAFF. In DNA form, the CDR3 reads TGTGCCAGCATAGACATATTCACTGAAGCTTTCTTT.

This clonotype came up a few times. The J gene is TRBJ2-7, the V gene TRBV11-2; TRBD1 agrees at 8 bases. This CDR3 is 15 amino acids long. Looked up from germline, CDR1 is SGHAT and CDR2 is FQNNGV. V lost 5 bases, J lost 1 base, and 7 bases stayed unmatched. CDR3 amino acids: CASSAYRGRSYEQYF. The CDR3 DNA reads TGTGCCAGCAGCGCCTACAGGGGGAGATCCTACGAGCAGTACTTC.

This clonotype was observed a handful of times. The CDR3 is CASSYLTSGGDNEQFF. CDR3 coding DNA: TGTGCCAGCAGTTACCTCACTAGCGGGGGGGACAATGAGCAGTTCTTC. V and J are TRBV6-5 and TRBJ2-1; 13 bases are a match to TRBD2. V trimming: 2 bases; J trimming: 5 bases; junction bases outside the gene matches: 3. Germline CDR1 is MNHEY and CDR2 is SVGAGI. The CDR3 has 16 amino acids.

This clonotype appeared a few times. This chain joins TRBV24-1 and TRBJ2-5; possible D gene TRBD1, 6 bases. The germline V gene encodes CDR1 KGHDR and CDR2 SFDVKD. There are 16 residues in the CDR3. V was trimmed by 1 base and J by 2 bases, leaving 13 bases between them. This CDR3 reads CATSDLGRDTQETQYF. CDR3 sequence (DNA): TGTGCCACCAGTGATTTAGGCCGGGACACTCAAGAGACCCAGTACTTC.

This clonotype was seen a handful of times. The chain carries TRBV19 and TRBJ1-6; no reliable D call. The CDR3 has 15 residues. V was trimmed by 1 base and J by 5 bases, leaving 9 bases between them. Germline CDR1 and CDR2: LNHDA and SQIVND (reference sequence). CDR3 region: CASSIGAEDNSPLHF. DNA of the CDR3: TGTGCCAGTAGTATAGGTGCGGAAGATAATTCACCCCTCCACTTT.

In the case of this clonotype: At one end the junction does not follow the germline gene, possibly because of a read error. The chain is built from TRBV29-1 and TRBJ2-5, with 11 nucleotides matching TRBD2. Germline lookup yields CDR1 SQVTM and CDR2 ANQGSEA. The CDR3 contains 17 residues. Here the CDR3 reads CSVEDPTGLAAQETQNF. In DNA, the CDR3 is TGCAGCGTTGAAGACCCAACGGGACTAGCGGCCCAAGAGACCCAGAACTTC.

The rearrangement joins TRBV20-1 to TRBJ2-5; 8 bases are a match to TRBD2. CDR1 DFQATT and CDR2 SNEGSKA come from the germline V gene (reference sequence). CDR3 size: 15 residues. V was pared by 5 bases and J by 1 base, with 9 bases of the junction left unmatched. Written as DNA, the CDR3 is TGCAGTGCTTCCAGCGGGGGTCTATTCCAAGAGACCCAGTACTTC. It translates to CSASSGGLFQETQYF.

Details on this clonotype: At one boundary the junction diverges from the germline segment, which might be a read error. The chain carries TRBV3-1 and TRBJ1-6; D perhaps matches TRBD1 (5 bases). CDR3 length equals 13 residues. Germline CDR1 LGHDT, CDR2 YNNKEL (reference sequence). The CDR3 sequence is CDSGGGPNSPLHF. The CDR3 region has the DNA TGTGACAGCGGCGGGGGTCCTAATTCACCCCTCCACTTT.

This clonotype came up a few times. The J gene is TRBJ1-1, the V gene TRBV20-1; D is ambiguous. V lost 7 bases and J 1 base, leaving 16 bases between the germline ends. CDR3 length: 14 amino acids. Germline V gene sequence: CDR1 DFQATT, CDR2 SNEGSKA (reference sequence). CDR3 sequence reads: CSGKRGRWNTEAFF. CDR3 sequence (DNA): TGCAGTGGAAAGCGAGGGAGGTGGAACACTGAAGCTTTCTTT.

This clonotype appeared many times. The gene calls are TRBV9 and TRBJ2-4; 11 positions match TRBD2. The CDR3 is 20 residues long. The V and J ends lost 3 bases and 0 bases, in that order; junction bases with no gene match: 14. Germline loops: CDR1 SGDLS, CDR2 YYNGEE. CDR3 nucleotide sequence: TGTGCCAGCAGCGCCCGACCTAGCGGGGGGCACCAGCTAGCCAAAAACATTCAGTACTTC. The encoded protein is CASSARPSGGHQLAKNIQYF. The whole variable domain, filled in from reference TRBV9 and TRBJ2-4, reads DSGVTQTPKHLITATGQRVTLRCSPRSGDLSVYWYQQSLDQGLQFLIQYYNGEERAKGNILERFSAQQFPDLHSELNLSSLELGDSALYFCASSARPSGGHQLAKNIQYFGAGTRLSVL.

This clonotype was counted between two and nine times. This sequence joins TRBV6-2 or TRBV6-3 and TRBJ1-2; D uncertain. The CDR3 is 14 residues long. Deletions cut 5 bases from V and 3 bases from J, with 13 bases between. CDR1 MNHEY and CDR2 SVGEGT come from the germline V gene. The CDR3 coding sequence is TGTGCCAGCAGTAGGATGGCTGGTGACTATGGCTACACCTTC. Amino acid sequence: CASSRMAGDYGYTF.

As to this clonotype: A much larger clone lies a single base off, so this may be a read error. CDR3 loop: CDIRATVGELFF. The CDR3 DNA is TGTGACATCAGGGCAACTGTCGGGGAGCTGTTTTTT. This chain joins TRBV10-3 and TRBJ2-2, with D possibly matching TRBD1 (5 bases). The CDR3 extends over 12 amino acids. The germline V gene encodes CDR1 ENHRY and CDR2 SYGVKD.

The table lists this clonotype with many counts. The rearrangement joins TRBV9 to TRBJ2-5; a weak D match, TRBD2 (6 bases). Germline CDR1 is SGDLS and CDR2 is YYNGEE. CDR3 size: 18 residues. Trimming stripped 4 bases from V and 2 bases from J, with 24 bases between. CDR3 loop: CASSPRSGVSGTQETQYF. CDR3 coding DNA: TGTGCCAGCAGCCCAAGATCCGGTGTTAGCGGAACGCAAGAGACCCAGTACTTC.

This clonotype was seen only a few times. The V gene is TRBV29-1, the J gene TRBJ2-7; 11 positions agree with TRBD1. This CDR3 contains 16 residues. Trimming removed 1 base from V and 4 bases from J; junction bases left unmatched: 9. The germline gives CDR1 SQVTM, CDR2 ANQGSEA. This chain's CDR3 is CSVEGPGTGGRYEQYF. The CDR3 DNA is TGCAGCGTTGAAGGACCCGGGACAGGGGGGAGGTACGAGCAGTACTTC.

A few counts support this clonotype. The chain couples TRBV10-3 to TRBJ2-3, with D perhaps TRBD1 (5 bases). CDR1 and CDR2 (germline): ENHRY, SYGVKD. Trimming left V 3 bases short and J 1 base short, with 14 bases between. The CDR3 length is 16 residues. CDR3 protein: CAISDVRELGTDTQYF. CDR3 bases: TGTGCCATCAGTGACGTCAGGGAATTGGGCACAGATACGCAGTATTTT.

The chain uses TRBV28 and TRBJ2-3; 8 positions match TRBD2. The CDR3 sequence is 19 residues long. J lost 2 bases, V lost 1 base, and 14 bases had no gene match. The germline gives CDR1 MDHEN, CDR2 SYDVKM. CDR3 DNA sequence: TGTGCCAGCAGTTTATTCAAAGGGAGCGGGAGCTTCCCCACAGATACGCAGTATTTT. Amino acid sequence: CASSLFKGSGSFPTDTQYF. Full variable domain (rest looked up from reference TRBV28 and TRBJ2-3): DVKVTQSSRYLVKRTGEKVFLECVQDMDHENMFWYRQDPGLGLRLIYFSYDVKMKEKGDIPEGYSVSREKKERFSLILESASTNQTSMYLCASSLFKGSGSFPTDTQYFGPGTRLTVL.

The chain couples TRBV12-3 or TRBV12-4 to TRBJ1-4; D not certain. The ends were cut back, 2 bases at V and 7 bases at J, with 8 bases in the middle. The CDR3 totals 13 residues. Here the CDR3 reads CASSLTTPEKLFF. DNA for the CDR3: TGTGCCAGCAGTTTAACAACACCTGAAAAACTGTTTTTT.